This T cell receptor (beta chain) was observed in a study of a mutant IDH1 vaccine in newly diagnosed glioma. Whole-study results and caveats: Pseudoprogression seemingly bore no relation to changes in top peripheral T cell clonotypes. Altogether, 80% to 95% of patients exhibited vaccine-induced immune responses.

Concerning this clone itself: What it binds is unknown.

The time point denotes: baseline, week 1 (first vaccination visit). Treatment denoted: pre-vaccination baseline after standard-of-care therapy. The table came from immunoSEQ multiplex PCR; TCRdb's copy has only in-frame clones and leaves some out. This sample has 50,000 to 75,000 clones, with about nine tenths found just once. This CDR3 has 15 residues. The trim removed 5 bases at V and 2 bases at J, leaving 5 bases unmatched. Germline loops: CDR1 SGHNT, CDR2 YENEEA. This rearrangement joins TRBV11-3 to TRBJ2-1, with 8 positions matching TRBD2. The sample consisted of PBMCs, taken from a glioma patient treated with radiotherapy, temozolomide or both. The clonotype was recovered from a man aged 50 to 59 with glioma. CDR3 coding DNA: TGTGCCAGCAGCAAATCGGGGGGGACCTACAATGAGCAGTTCTTC. This gives the protein CASSKSGGTYNEQFF.